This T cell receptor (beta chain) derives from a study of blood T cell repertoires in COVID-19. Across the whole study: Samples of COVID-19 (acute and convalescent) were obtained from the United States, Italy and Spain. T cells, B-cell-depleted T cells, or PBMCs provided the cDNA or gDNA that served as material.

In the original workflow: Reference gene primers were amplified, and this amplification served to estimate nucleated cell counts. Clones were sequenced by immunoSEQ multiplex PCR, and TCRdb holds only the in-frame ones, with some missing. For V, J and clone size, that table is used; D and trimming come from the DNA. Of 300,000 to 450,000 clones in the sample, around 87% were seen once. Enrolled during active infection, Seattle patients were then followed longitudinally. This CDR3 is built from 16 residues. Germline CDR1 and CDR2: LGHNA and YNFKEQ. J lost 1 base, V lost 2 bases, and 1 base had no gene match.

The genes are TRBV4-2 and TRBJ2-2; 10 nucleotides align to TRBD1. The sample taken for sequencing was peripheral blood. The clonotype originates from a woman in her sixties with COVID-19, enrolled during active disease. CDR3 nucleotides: TGTGCCAGCAGCCAACGGGACAGGGGGAACACCGGGGAGCTGTTTTTT. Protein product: CASSQRDRGNTGELFF.